A single sample is the source of the 15 T cell receptor beta chains below, sequenced in a study of T cells in Graves' hyperthyroidism and ophthalmopathy. Researchers amplified the TCR beta CDR3 regions from RNA transcripts. TCR CDR3 regions were first amplified by RT-PCR with HTBI primers. TCRdb independently ran MiXCR on the multiplex PCR reads; one entry per CDR3 protein. The data show 500,000 to 800,000 distinct CDR3 sequences, just under 45% seen once. The specimen sequenced was peripheral blood or thyroid tissue (not recorded which). The receptors stem from an adult man with Graves' disease, either hyperthyroidism or ophthalmopathy (not recorded which).

The chain uses TRBV20-1 and TRBJ1-1; D perhaps matches TRBD1 (6 bases). CDR3 size: 15 residues. Trimming left V 1 base short and J 3 bases short, with 15 bases between. The germline gives CDR1 DFQATT, CDR2 SNEGSKA (reference sequence). CDR3 coding DNA: TGCAGTGCTAGAGGGGACGGACAGCCCGACACTGAAGCTTTCTTT. Translation gives CSARGDGQPDTEAFF.

The J gene is TRBJ1-1, the V gene TRBV19, with D tentatively TRBD1 (5 bases). V was clipped by 3 bases and J by 11 bases, with 13 bases between them. The CDR3 spans 12 residues. Germline V gives CDR1 LNHDA, CDR2 SQIVND (reference sequence). The CDR3: CASSMWQGKAFF. The DNA for the CDR3 is TGTGCCAGTAGTATGTGGCAGGGTAAGGCTTTCTTT.

Comments on this clonotype: One end of the junction varies from germline; a read error may be responsible. The chain carries TRBV10-2 and TRBJ1-3, with D perhaps matching TRBD1 (5 bases). CDR1 is WSHSY, CDR2 SAAADI, per germline. CDR3 length: 11 residues. In DNA, the CDR3 is TGTGCCAGCAGGGACCCAAACACCATATATTTT. It specifies CASRDPNTIYF.

The rearrangement uses TRBV12-3 or TRBV12-4 and TRBJ1-2; no clear D gene. The CDR3 consists of 15 residues. Trimming removed 5 bases at V and 4 bases at J, with 17 bases between. CDR3 sequence reads: CASSADGPSFYGYTF. Here the CDR3 DNA reads TGTGCCAGCAGTGCCGACGGACCGTCCTTCTATGGCTACACCTTC.

This clonotype was detected only a few times. The chain links TRBV7-2 to TRBJ2-2, with a tentative D call TRBD2 (5 bases). V gave up 3 bases and J gave up 0 bases, with 11 bases separating them. This CDR3 comprises 16 residues. Germline V gene data show CDR1 as SGHTA and CDR2 as FQGNSA. The CDR3 region has the DNA TGTGCCAGCAGCTTCGGAAGCGGCGCGAACACCGGGGAGCTGTTTTTT. Encoded protein: CASSFGSGANTGELFF. Based on the CDR3 plus reference TRBV7-2 and TRBJ2-2, the full variable domain is GAGVSQSPSNKVTEKGKDVELRCDPISGHTALYWYRQSLGQGLEFLIYFQGNSAPDKSGLPSDRFSAERTGGSVSTLTIQRTQQEDSAVYLCASSFGSGANTGELFFGEGSRLTVL.

The V call is TRBV12-3 or TRBV12-4, the J call TRBJ2-5; 11 positions match TRBD2. V shed 3 bases and J 6 bases; nucleotides not matched to a gene: 3. The CDR3 is 14 residues long. This chain's CDR3 is CASSFSGGAKTQYF. In DNA form, the CDR3 reads TGTGCCAGCAGTTTTAGCGGGGGGGCGAAGACCCAGTACTTC.

The table lists this clonotype with a few counts. The chain couples TRBV7-9 to TRBJ2-7; 7 bases map to TRBD2. Germline V gene data show CDR1 as SEHNR and CDR2 as FQNEAQ (reference sequence). Unmatched junction bases numbered 8, after V lost 5 bases and J lost 1 base. The CDR3 extends over 15 amino acids. For the CDR3, the DNA is TGTGCCAGCAGCCACAAAATCGGGGGGTCCTACGAGCAGTACTTC. Translated, it gives CASSHKIGGSYEQYF.

This clonotype has at least ten counts. The chain is built from TRBV7-8 and TRBJ1-6, with TRBD1 as a possible D gene (6 bases). Trimming took 4 bases from V and 7 from J, leaving 11 bases between them. CDR1 is SGHVS and CDR2 is FQNEAQ in the germline V gene. The CDR3 runs 14 residues. CDR3 bases: TGTGCCAGCAGCTGGGGGGGCGACAATTCACCCCTCCACTTT. Its translation is CASSWGGDNSPLHF.

The chain couples TRBV12-3 or TRBV12-4 to TRBJ2-3; 8 positions match TRBD1. The CDR3 covers 14 residues. Trimming at V came to 5 bases and at J to 2 bases, leaving 3 bases not matched to a gene. In DNA, the CDR3 is TGTGCCAGCAGTGAGGACAGGGACACAGATACGCAGTATTTT. Translated, it gives CASSEDRDTDTQYF.

The chain has TRBV20-1 and TRBJ2-6; D is possibly TRBD2 (6 bases). V lost 0 bases, J lost 4 bases, and 10 bases lay in between. This CDR3 spans 15 amino acids. The germline gives CDR1 DFQATT, CDR2 SNEGSKA (reference sequence). CDR3 bases: TGCAGTGCTAGAGAGGTGCTAGCGGGGGCCAACGTCCTGACTTTC. Amino acids: CSAREVLAGANVLTF.

The genes are TRBV6-5 and TRBJ1-5; a weak D match, TRBD1 (6 bases). The CDR3 has 14 residues. V was clipped by 4 bases and J by 3 bases, with 10 bases between them. The germline V gene has CDR1 MNHEY and CDR2 SVGAGI. The CDR3 DNA sequence: TGTGCCAGCAGTTCGCCGGGACACAATCAGCCCCAGCATTTT. It translates to CASSSPGHNQPQHF.

The CDR3 DNA sequence: TGCAGTGCCAACGGGGACGGAGAGACCCAGTACTTC. This translates into CSANGDGETQYF. The rearrangement joins TRBV20-1 to TRBJ2-5, with D possibly being TRBD1 or TRBD2 (5 bases each). V lost 6 bases and J 4 bases, leaving 12 bases between the germline ends. The CDR3 runs 12 residues. Germline CDR1 and CDR2: DFQATT and SNEGSKA (reference sequence).

This clonotype was detected a few times. The chain uses TRBV5-1 and TRBJ2-5; possible D gene TRBD2, 6 bases. The CDR3 runs to 14 residues. V lost 6 bases to trimming and J lost 0 bases, with 12 bases between them. CDR1 and CDR2 from the germline V gene are SGHRS and YFSETQ. The CDR3 is CASNTGEDQETQYF. DNA of the CDR3: TGCGCCAGCAATACTGGGGAGGACCAAGAGACCCAGTACTTC.

This clonotype was counted many times. The chain is built from TRBV2 and TRBJ2-7, with D perhaps matching TRBD1 (6 bases). The CDR3 is made up of 14 amino acids. The germline V and J ends were trimmed by 2 bases and 6 bases, with 14 bases remaining between them. CDR1 is SNHLY, CDR2 FYNNEI, per germline. The CDR3 sequence is CASSEFQGTGEQYF. CDR3 coding DNA: TGTGCCAGCAGTGAATTTCAGGGGACGGGCGAGCAGTACTTC.

This clonotype has a handful of counts. The chain is built from TRBV7-4 and TRBJ1-6, with 10 nucleotides matching TRBD1. After removal of 6 bases from V and 10 bases from J, the junction contained 9 bases not matched to a gene. This CDR3 has 15 residues. CDR1 is SGHVT and CDR2 is SQSDAQ in the germline V gene. The CDR3 is CASSYSGTGESPLHF. The CDR3 coding sequence is TGTGCCAGCAGTTACTCCGGGACAGGGGAATCACCCCTCCACTTT.